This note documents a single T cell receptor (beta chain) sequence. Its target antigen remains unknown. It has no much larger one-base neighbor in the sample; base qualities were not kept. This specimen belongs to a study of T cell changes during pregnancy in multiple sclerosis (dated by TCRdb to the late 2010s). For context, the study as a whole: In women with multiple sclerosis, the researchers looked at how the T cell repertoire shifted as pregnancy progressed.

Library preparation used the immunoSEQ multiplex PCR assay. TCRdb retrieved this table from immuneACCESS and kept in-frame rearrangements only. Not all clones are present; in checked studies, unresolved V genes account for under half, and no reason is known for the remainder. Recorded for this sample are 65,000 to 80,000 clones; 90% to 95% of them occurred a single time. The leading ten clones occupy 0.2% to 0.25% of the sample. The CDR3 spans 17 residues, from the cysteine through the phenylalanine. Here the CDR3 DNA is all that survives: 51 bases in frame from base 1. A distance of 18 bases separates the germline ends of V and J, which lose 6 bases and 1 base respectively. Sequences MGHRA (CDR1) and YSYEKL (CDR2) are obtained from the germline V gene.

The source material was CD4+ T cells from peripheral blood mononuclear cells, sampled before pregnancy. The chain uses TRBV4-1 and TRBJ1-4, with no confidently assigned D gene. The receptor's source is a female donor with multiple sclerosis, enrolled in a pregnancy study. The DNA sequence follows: TGCGCCAGCAGGGAGAGTCCGGGGAAGCTAACTAATGAAAAACTGTTTTTT. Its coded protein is CASRESPGKLTNEKLFF.